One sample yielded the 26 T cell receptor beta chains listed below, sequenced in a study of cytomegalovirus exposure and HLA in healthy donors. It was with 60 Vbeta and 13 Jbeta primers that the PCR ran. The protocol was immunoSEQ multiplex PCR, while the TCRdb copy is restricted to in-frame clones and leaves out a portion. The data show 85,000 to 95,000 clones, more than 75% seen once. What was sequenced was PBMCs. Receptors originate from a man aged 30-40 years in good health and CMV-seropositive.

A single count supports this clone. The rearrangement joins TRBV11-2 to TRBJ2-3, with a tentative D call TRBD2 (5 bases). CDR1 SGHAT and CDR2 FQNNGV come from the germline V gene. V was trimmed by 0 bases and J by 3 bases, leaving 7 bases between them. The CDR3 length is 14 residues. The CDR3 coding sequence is TGTGCCAGCAGCTTAGAGTTAGCGACAGATACGCAGTATTTT. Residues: CASSLELATDTQYF.

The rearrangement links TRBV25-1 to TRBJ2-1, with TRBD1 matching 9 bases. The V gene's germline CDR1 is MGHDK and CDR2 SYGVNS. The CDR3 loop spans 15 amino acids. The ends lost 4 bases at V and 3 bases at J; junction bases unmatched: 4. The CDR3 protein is CASSGGTGYYNEQFF. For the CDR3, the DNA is TGTGCCAGCAGTGGCGGGACAGGGTACTACAATGAGCAGTTCTTC.

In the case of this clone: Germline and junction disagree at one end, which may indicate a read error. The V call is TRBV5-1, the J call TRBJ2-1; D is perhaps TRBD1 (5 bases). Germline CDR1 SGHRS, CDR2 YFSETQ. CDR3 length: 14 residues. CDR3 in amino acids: CASSLAQAYSEQFF. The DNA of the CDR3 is TGCGCCAGCAGCTTGGCACAGGCTTACAGTGAGCAGTTCTTC.

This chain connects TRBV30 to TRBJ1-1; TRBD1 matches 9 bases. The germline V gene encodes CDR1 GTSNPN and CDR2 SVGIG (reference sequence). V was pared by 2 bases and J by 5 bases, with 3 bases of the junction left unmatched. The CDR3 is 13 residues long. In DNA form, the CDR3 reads TGTGCCTGGAGTCTACAGGGGGCTACTGAAGCTTTCTTT. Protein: CAWSLQGATEAFF.

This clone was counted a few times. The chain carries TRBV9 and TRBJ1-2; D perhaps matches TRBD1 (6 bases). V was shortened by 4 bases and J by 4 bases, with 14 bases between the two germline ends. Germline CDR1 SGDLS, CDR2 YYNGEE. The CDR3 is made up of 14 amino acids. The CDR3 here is CASSPHQGSYGYTF. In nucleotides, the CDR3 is TGTGCCAGCAGCCCACACCAGGGGAGCTATGGCTACACCTTC.

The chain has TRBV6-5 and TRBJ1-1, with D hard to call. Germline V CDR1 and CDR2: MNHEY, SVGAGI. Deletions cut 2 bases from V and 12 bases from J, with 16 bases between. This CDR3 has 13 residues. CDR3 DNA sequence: TGTGCCAGCAGTTACAGCTCGTCCGCGGGGTCTTTCTTT. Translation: CASSYSSSAGSFF.

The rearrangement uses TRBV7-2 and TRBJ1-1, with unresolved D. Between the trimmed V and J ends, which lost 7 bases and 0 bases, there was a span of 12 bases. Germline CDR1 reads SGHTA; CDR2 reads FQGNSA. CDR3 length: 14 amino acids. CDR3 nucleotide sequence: TGTGCCAGCACCCTTTTCGGGGTGAACACTGAAGCTTTCTTT. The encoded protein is CASTLFGVNTEAFF.

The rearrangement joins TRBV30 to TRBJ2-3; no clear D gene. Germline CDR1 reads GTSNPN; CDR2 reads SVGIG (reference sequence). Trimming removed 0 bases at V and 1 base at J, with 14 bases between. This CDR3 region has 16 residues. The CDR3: CAWSVPPGWGTDTQYF. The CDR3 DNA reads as TGTGCCTGGAGTGTACCGCCAGGCTGGGGCACAGATACGCAGTATTTT.

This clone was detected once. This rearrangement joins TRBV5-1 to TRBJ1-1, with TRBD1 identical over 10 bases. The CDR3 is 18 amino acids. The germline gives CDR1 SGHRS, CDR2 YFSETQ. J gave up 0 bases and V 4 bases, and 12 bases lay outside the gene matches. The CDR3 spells CASSKGTGDGRVNTEAFF. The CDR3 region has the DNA TGCGCCAGCAGCAAGGGGACAGGGGATGGGAGGGTGAACACTGAAGCTTTCTTT.

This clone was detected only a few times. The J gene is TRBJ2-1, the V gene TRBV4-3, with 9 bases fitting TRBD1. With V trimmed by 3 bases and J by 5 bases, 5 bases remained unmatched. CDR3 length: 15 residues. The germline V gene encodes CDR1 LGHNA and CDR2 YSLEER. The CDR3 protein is CASSQGTGRNNEQFF. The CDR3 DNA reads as TGCGCCAGCAGCCAGGGGACAGGGAGGAACAATGAGCAGTTCTTC.

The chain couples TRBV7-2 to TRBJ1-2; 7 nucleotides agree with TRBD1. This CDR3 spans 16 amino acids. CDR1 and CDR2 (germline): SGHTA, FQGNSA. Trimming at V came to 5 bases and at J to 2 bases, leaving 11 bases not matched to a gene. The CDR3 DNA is TGTGCCAGCAGCCCGCAGGGGGTGGGGGTGAACTATGGCTACACCTTC. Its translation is CASSPQGVGVNYGYTF.

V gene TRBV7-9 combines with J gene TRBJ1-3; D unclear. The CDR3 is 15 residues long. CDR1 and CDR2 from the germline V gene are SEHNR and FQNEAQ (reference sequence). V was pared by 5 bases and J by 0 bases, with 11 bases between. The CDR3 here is CASSPGDLSGNTIYF. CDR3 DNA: TGTGCCAGCAGCCCCGGAGACCTCTCTGGAAACACCATATATTTT.

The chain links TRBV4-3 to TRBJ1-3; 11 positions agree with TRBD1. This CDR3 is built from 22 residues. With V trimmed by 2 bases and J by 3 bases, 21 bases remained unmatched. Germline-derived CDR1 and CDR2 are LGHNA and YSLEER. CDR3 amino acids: CASSQRLVSLDRGLLRGNTIYF. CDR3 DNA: TGCGCCAGCAGCCAAAGGTTGGTTAGTTTGGACAGGGGGCTACTACGTGGAAACACCATATATTTT.

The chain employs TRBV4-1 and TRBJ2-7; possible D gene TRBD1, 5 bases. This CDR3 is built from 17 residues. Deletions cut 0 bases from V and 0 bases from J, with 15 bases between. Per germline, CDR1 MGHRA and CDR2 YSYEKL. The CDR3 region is CASSQDSRTSSSYEQYV. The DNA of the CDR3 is TGCGCCAGCAGCCAAGATAGCAGGACAAGCAGCTCCTACGAGCAGTACGTC.

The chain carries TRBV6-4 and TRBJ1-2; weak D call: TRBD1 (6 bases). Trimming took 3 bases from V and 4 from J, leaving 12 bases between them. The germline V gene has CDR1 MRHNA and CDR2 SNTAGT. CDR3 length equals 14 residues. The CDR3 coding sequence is TGTGCCAGCAGTGAACAGGGCGTTGGCTATGGCTACACCTTC. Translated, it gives CASSEQGVGYGYTF.

CDR3 bases: TGTGCCAGCTCACCAATACCGGGAATGGGCACAGATACGCAGTATTTT. Its protein is CASSPIPGMGTDTQYF. The chain recombines TRBV18 with TRBJ2-3; TRBD2 might be the D (5 bases). The V gene lost 2 bases and the J gene lost 1 base, with 13 bases spanning the gap. This CDR3 spans 16 amino acids. CDR1 and CDR2 from the germline V gene are KGHSH and LQKENI.

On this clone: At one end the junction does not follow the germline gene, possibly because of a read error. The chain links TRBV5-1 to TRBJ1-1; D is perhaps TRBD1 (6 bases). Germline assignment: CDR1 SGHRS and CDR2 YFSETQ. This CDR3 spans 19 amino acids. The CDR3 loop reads CANSLWLGRGGGGNTEAFF. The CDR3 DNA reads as TGCGCCAACAGCTTGTGGCTGGGGAGAGGGGGTGGGGGGAACACTGAAGCTTTCTTT.

The CDR3 protein is CASSQDPSPRGAGANVLTF. The CDR3, as DNA: TGCGCCAGCAGCCAAGATCCGTCCCCCCGGGGGGCTGGGGCCAACGTCCTGACTTTC. The V and J genes are TRBV4-1 and TRBJ2-6; 7 nucleotides align to TRBD2. The V and J ends lost 0 bases and 2 bases, in that order; junction bases with no gene match: 10. This CDR3 has 19 residues. Germline lookup yields CDR1 MGHRA and CDR2 YSYEKL.

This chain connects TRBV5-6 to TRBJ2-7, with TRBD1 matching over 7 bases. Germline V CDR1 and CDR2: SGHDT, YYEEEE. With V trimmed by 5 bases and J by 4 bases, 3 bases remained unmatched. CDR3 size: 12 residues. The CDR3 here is CASSKTGYEQYV. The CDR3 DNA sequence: TGTGCCAGCAGTAAGACAGGGTACGAGCAGTACGTC.

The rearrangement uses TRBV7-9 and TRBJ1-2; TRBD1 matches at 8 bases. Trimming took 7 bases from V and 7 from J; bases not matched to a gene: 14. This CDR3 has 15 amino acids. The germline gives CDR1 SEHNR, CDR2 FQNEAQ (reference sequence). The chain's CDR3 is CASILSSGGPSGYTF. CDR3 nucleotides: TGTGCCAGCATCCTATCTTCAGGGGGCCCTTCTGGCTACACCTTC. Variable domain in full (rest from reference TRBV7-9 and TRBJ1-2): DTGVSQNPRHKITKRGQNVTFRCDPISEHNRLYWYRQTLGQGPEFLTYFQNEAQLEKSRLLSDRFSAERPKGSFSTLEIQRTEQGDSAMYLCASILSSGGPSGYTFGSGTRLTVV.

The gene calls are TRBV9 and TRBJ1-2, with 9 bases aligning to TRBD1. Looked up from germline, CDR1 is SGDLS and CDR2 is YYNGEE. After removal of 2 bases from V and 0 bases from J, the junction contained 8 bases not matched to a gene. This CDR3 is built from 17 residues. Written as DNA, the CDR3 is TGTGCCAGCAGCGTCCCCCCGGGACAGGGCCCTAACTATGGCTACACCTTC. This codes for CASSVPPGQGPNYGYTF.

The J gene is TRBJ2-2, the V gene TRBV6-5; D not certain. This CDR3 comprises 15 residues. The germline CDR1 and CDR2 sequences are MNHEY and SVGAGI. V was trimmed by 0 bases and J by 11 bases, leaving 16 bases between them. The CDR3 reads CASSYSMGSKVELFF. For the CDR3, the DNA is TGTGCCAGCAGTTACTCGATGGGCTCAAAGGTAGAGCTGTTTTTT.

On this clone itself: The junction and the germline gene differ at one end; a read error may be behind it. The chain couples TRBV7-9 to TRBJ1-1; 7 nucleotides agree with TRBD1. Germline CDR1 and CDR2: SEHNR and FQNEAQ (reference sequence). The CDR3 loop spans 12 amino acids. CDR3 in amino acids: CSSRGRDTEAFF. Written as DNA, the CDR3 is TGTTCCAGCAGGGGGAGGGACACTGAAGCTTTCTTT.

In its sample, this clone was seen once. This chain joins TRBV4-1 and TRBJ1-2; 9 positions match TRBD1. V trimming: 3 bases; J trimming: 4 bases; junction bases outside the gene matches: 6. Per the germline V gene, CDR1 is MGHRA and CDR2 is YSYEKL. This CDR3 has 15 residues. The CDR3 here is CASSQTGGPGYGYTF. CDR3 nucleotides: TGCGCCAGCAGCCAGACAGGGGGGCCGGGCTATGGCTACACCTTC.

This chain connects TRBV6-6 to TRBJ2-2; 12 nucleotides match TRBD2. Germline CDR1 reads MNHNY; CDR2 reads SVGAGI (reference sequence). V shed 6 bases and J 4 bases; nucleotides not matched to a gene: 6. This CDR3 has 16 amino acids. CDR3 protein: CASSWTSGMGTGELFF. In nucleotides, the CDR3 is TGTGCCAGCAGCTGGACTAGCGGGATGGGCACCGGGGAGCTGTTTTTT.

This CDR3 is CASSFLGSSGNTIYF. DNA of the CDR3: TGTGCCAGCAGCTTTCTAGGTAGCTCTGGAAACACCATATATTTT. The chain recombines TRBV7-9 with TRBJ1-3, with D uncertain. The germline V and J ends were trimmed by 3 bases and 0 bases, with 9 bases remaining between them. Germline V CDR1 and CDR2: SEHNR, FQNEAQ (reference sequence). This CDR3 has 15 amino acids.